Shown below are 12 T cell receptor beta chains from a single sample sequenced in a study of OX40 agonist ivuxolimab in advanced cancers. Profiling relied on immunoSEQ multiplex PCR, and the TCRdb table lists in-frame clones only, not all of them. The repertoire holds 74,000 or so clones, about 93% seen once, with about 0.32% in the top ten. The material sequenced was CD4+ or CD8+ T cells sorted from blood, taken in a trial of the OX40 agonist ivuxolimab. These receptors originate from an adult with an advanced solid tumor such as melanoma, head and neck, liver or kidney cancer.

The V and J genes are TRBV28 and TRBJ2-7; TRBD2 matches at 10 bases. The CDR3 contains 15 residues. CDR1 MDHEN and CDR2 SYDVKM come from the germline V gene. The junction had 9 bases not matched to a gene; V was cut back by 7 bases and J by 3 bases. CDR3 in amino acids: CASTPGASGSYEQYF. CDR3 sequence (DNA): TGTGCCAGCACCCCGGGGGCTAGCGGGAGCTACGAGCAGTACTTC.

The J gene is TRBJ2-1, the V gene TRBV10-2; a possible D gene is TRBD1 (6 bases). Trimming shortened V by 3 bases and J by 0 bases, and 12 bases separated the two germline ends. Germline values: CDR1 WSHSY, CDR2 SAAADI. The CDR3 is 16 residues long. The CDR3 here is CASSDGGLSSYNEQFF. In nucleotides, the CDR3 is TGCGCCAGCAGTGATGGGGGCCTGAGCTCCTACAATGAGCAGTTCTTC.

The CDR3 region is CASSLVPAANNYGYTF. As DNA, the CDR3 is TGTGCCAGCAGCTTAGTCCCGGCAGCTAATAACTATGGCTACACCTTC. This sequence joins TRBV7-2 and TRBJ1-2, with D hard to call. The V gene lost 1 base and the J gene lost 1 base, with 13 bases spanning the gap. Germline-derived CDR1 and CDR2 are SGHTA and FQGNSA. CDR3 length: 16 residues. Full variable domain (missing parts from reference TRBV7-2 and TRBJ1-2): GAGVSQSPSNKVTEKGKDVELRCDPISGHTALYWYRQSLGQGLEFLIYFQGNSAPDKSGLPSDRFSAERTGGSVSTLTIQRTQQEDSAVYLCASSLVPAANNYGYTFGSGTRLTVV.

The CDR3 nucleotides are TGCGCCAGCAGCCAAGATCGGGGGGGGAGTGGTGAAAAACTGTTTTTT. It encodes CASSQDRGGSGEKLFF. The chain combines TRBV4-3 with TRBJ1-4, with D maybe TRBD1 (5 bases). This CDR3 contains 16 residues. V lost 0 bases and J 7 bases, leaving 15 bases between the germline ends. CDR1 and CDR2 from the germline V gene are LGHNA and YSLEER.

The rearrangement links TRBV6-5 to TRBJ2-5; a possible D gene is TRBD1 (5 bases). Germline V gene data show CDR1 as MNHEY and CDR2 as SVGAGI. This CDR3 has 12 amino acids. Trimming took 11 bases from V and 2 from J, leaving 12 bases between them. CDR3 sequence: CAVKGVQETQYF. CDR3 DNA: TGTGCCGTTAAAGGGGTGCAAGAGACCCAGTACTTC.

This CDR3 is CSVGGGRNQPQHF. CDR3 bases: TGCAGCGTTGGAGGGGGCCGCAATCAGCCCCAGCATTTT. This chain connects TRBV29-1 to TRBJ1-5; 7 bases fit TRBD1. J gave up 2 bases and V 4 bases, and 2 bases lay outside the gene matches. The CDR3 totals 13 residues. CDR1 and CDR2 (germline): SQVTM, ANQGSEA.

The chain employs TRBV7-3 and TRBJ2-3; perhaps TRBD2 as D (6 bases). This CDR3 comprises 14 residues. V was trimmed by 7 bases and J by 0 bases, leaving 11 bases between them. Germline V gene sequence: CDR1 SGHTA, CDR2 FQGTGA. CDR3 sequence reads: CASKLAASTDTQYF. CDR3 sequence (DNA): TGTGCCAGCAAATTAGCGGCTAGCACAGATACGCAGTATTTT. Full variable domain (outside the CDR3, taken from reference TRBV7-3 and TRBJ2-3): GAGVSQTPSNKVTEKGKYVELRCDPISGHTALYWYRQSLGQGPEFLIYFQGTGAADDSGLPNDRFFAVRPEGSVSTLKIQRTERGDSAVYLCASKLAASTDTQYFGPGTRLTVL.

This chain links TRBV7-2 with TRBJ2-7, with TRBD1 identical over 7 bases. CDR3 length: 16 residues. Germline-derived CDR1 and CDR2 are SGHTA and FQGNSA. The V and J ends lost 4 bases and 2 bases, in that order; junction bases with no gene match: 11. The CDR3 spells CASSSLARQGAYEQYF. In DNA form, the CDR3 reads TGTGCCAGCAGCTCCCTTGCCAGGCAGGGGGCCTACGAGCAGTACTTC.

The chain combines TRBV5-5 with TRBJ2-7, with TRBD2 identical over 7 bases. V gave up 4 bases and J gave up 2 bases; unmatched junction bases: 15. The CDR3 extends over 17 amino acids. Germline V gene sequence: CDR1 SGHKS, CDR2 YYEKEE (reference sequence). The CDR3 reads CASSRTATSARPYEQYF. Here the CDR3 DNA reads TGTGCCAGCAGCCGAACGGCTACTAGCGCCCGGCCCTACGAGCAGTACTTC. The full variable domain, completed using reference TRBV5-5 and TRBJ2-7, is DAGVTQSPTHLIKTRGQQVTLRCSPISGHKSVSWYQQVLGQGPQFIFQYYEKEERGRGNFPDRFSARQFPNYSSELNVNALLLGDSALYLCASSRTATSARPYEQYFGPGTRLTVT.

This clone was recorded only once. CDR3 sequence: CASSPTSRGAGELFF. The CDR3 bases are TGTGCCAGCTCACCGACTAGCCGAGGGGCCGGGGAGCTGTTTTTT. The chain combines TRBV18 with TRBJ2-2, with 7 bases identical to TRBD2. The V gene's germline CDR1 is KGHSH and CDR2 LQKENI. The CDR3 loop spans 15 amino acids. Trimming removed 3 bases from V and 6 bases from J; junction bases left unmatched: 7.

The chain uses TRBV10-3 and TRBJ1-2; no definite D call. V was clipped by 2 bases and J by 4 bases, with 8 bases between them. Germline assignment: CDR1 ENHRY and CDR2 SYGVKD. This CDR3 comprises 13 residues. CDR3 in amino acids: CAISEDGAYGYTF. The CDR3 coding sequence is TGTGCCATCAGTGAGGATGGAGCCTATGGCTACACCTTC.

This sequence joins TRBV19 and TRBJ2-4; weak D call: TRBD2 (5 bases). The CDR3 length is 15 residues. V lost 3 bases and J lost 6, with 15 bases in between. Germline V gene lookup returns CDR1 LNHDA and CDR2 SQIVND (reference sequence). CDR3 sequence: CASSIPAGESNIQYF. DNA for the CDR3: TGTGCCAGTAGTATCCCCGCCGGGGAATCAAACATTCAGTACTTC.